Listed below are T cell receptor beta chains from one sample, sequenced in a study of CD8 T cells in ankylosing spondylitis. MiXCR, applied by TCRdb to the 5' RACE reads, yields one record per CDR3 protein. The sample records about 220,000 distinct CDR3 sequences, about 7.3% being singletons. The sequencing input was blood, either unsorted or a sorted T cell fraction (not recorded which). The source of these receptors is a male donor with ankylosing spondylitis. Each CDR3 is given with its conserved first and last residue. A D gene is named only where the DNA matches it firmly. Rows may omit the clone size; those that give it use once, few, many or a size class.

d_gene: NA; j_gene: TRBJ2-7; v_gene: TRBV5-1; abundance: many; CDR3aa: CASSPRSPAYEQYF; CDR3nt: TGCGCCAGCAGCCCCCGATCCCCGGCCTACGAGCAGTACTTC
d_gene: TRBD2; j_gene: TRBJ2-2; v_gene: TRBV27; abundance: many; CDR3aa: CASSSTTWSGGNTGELFF; CDR3nt: TGTGCCAGCAGTTCTACCACCTGGAGCGGGGGGAACACCGGGGAGCTGTTTTTT
d_gene: TRBD2; j_gene: TRBJ2-2; v_gene: TRBV12-3/TRBV12-4; abundance: many; CDR3aa: CASSPLAGGLTGELFF; CDR3nt: TGTGCCAGCAGTCCCCTAGCGGGGGGTCTCACCGGGGAGCTGTTTTTT
d_gene: TRBD2; j_gene: TRBJ2-3; v_gene: TRBV20-1; abundance: NA; CDR3aa: CSAREGTDTQYF; CDR3nt: TGCAGTGCTCGGGAGGGCACAGATACGCAGTATTTT
d_gene: NA; j_gene: TRBJ2-7; v_gene: TRBV18; abundance: many; CDR3aa: CASSPPLSYEQYF; CDR3nt: TGTGCCAGCTCACCACCACTCTCCTACGAGCAGTACTTC
d_gene: TRBD2; j_gene: TRBJ2-7; v_gene: TRBV7-2; abundance: NA; CDR3aa: CASSLGLAGGDEQNF; CDR3nt: TGTGCCAGCAGCTTAGGACTAGCGGGAGGGGACGAGCAGAACTTC
d_gene: NA; j_gene: TRBJ2-7; v_gene: TRBV29-1; abundance: many; CDR3aa: CSVALRMGRAHEQYF; CDR3nt: TGCAGCGTTGCCCTTAGGATGGGTCGGGCGCACGAGCAGTACTTC
d_gene: NA; j_gene: TRBJ2-2; v_gene: TRBV20-1; abundance: many; CDR3aa: CSARASRYTGELFF; CDR3nt: TGCAGTGCTAGAGCCAGCCGATACACCGGGGAGCTGTTTTTT
d_gene: NA; j_gene: TRBJ2-7; v_gene: TRBV12-3/TRBV12-4; abundance: few; CDR3aa: CASSLSADYEQYF; CDR3nt: TGTGCCAGCAGTTTATCGGCAGACTACGAGCAGTACTTC
d_gene: NA; j_gene: TRBJ1-2; v_gene: TRBV29-1; abundance: many; CDR3aa: CSVEVGLSYGYTF; CDR3nt: TGCAGCGTTGAAGTGGGTCTGAGTTATGGCTACACCTTC
d_gene: NA; j_gene: TRBJ1-1; v_gene: TRBV7-8; abundance: many; CDR3aa: CASSHLGAPAFF; CDR3nt: TGTGCCAGCAGCCACTTGGGGGCCCCAGCTTTCTTT
d_gene: NA; j_gene: TRBJ2-6; v_gene: TRBV28; abundance: many; CDR3aa: CASSYAEANVLTF; CDR3nt: TGTGCCAGCAGTTATGCCGAGGCCAACGTCCTGACTTTC
d_gene: TRBD2; j_gene: TRBJ2-1; v_gene: TRBV29-1; abundance: NA; CDR3aa: CSVEDLLAGYNEQFF; CDR3nt: TGCAGCGTTGAAGATCTACTAGCGGGGTACAATGAGCAGTTCTTC
d_gene: TRBD2; j_gene: TRBJ2-5; v_gene: TRBV7-9; abundance: many; CDR3aa: CASSQGLAEGSKETQYF; CDR3nt: TGTGCCAGCAGCCAGGGACTAGCAGAGGGTTCGAAGGAGACCCAGTACTTC
d_gene: NA; j_gene: TRBJ2-5; v_gene: TRBV7-3; abundance: many; CDR3aa: CASSPAGLLYETQYF; CDR3nt: TGTGCCAGCAGCCCTGCGGGACTCCTTTATGAGACCCAGTACTTC
d_gene: TRBD2; j_gene: TRBJ2-1; v_gene: TRBV4-1; abundance: many; CDR3aa: CASSQASGRALDEQFF; CDR3nt: TGCGCCAGCAGCCAAGCTAGCGGGAGGGCCCTCGATGAGCAGTTCTTC
d_gene: TRBD2; j_gene: TRBJ2-1; v_gene: TRBV12-3/TRBV12-4; abundance: NA; CDR3aa: CASSLARLAYNEQFF; CDR3nt: TGTGCCAGCAGTTTAGCGCGACTAGCATACAATGAGCAGTTCTTC
d_gene: TRBD2; j_gene: TRBJ2-7; v_gene: TRBV5-1; abundance: NA; CDR3aa: CASSLTLRKRGEAYEQYF; CDR3nt: TGCGCCAGCAGCTTGACCCTCAGGAAGCGGGGGGAAGCCTACGAGCAGTACTTC
d_gene: NA; j_gene: TRBJ1-2; v_gene: TRBV27; abundance: NA; CDR3aa: CASSLAANYGYTF; CDR3nt: TGTGCCAGCAGTTTAGCGGCTAACTATGGCTACACCTTC
d_gene: NA; j_gene: TRBJ1-1; v_gene: TRBV20-1; abundance: many; CDR3aa: CSANVADQNTEAFF; CDR3nt: TGCAGTGCTAACGTGGCAGACCAGAACACTGAAGCTTTCTTT
d_gene: NA; j_gene: TRBJ1-5; v_gene: TRBV20-1; abundance: few; CDR3aa: CSARIQAGNQPQHF; CDR3nt: TGCAGTGCTAGGATACAGGCGGGCAATCAGCCCCAGCATTTT
d_gene: NA; j_gene: TRBJ1-6; v_gene: TRBV5-6; abundance: NA; CDR3aa: CASTLRSSYNSPLHF; CDR3nt: TGTGCCAGCACCCTGAGGAGCTCCTATAATTCACCCCTCCACTTT
d_gene: NA; j_gene: TRBJ1-5; v_gene: TRBV12-3/TRBV12-4; abundance: many; CDR3aa: CASSFAAADQPQHF; CDR3nt: TGTGCCAGCAGTTTTGCGGCAGCCGATCAGCCCCAGCATTTT
d_gene: NA; j_gene: TRBJ2-5; v_gene: TRBV7-8; abundance: many; CDR3aa: CASSLAWQLQETQYF; CDR3nt: TGTGCCAGCAGCTTAGCGTGGCAATTACAAGAGACCCAGTACTTC
d_gene: NA; j_gene: TRBJ2-7; v_gene: TRBV10-2; abundance: NA; CDR3aa: CASSGGRTYEQYF; CDR3nt: TGCGCCAGCAGTGGTGGCAGAACCTACGAGCAGTACTTC
d_gene: NA; j_gene: TRBJ1-2; v_gene: TRBV12-3/TRBV12-4; abundance: many; CDR3aa: CASNLAGEYTF; CDR3nt: TGTGCCAGCAATCTGGCAGGGGAATACACCTTC
d_gene: NA; j_gene: TRBJ1-1; v_gene: TRBV12-3/TRBV12-4; abundance: many; CDR3aa: CASSYGWLGNTEAFF; CDR3nt: TGTGCCAGCAGTTATGGGTGGCTGGGGAACACTGAAGCTTTCTTT
d_gene: NA; j_gene: TRBJ1-4; v_gene: TRBV4-2; abundance: many; CDR3aa: CASSQDVSGLTNEKLFF; CDR3nt: TGTGCCAGCAGCCAAGACGTGTCAGGGTTGACTAATGAAAAACTGTTTTTT
d_gene: TRBD2; j_gene: TRBJ2-1; v_gene: TRBV7-9; abundance: many; CDR3aa: CASSLSGGPHYNEQFF; CDR3nt: TGTGCCAGCAGCCTCTCGGGGGGGCCACACTACAATGAGCAGTTCTTC
d_gene: NA; j_gene: TRBJ2-1; v_gene: TRBV29-1; abundance: NA; CDR3aa: CSHRLADYEQFF; CDR3nt: TGCAGCCATAGGCTGGCCGACTATGAGCAGTTCTTC
d_gene: TRBD1; j_gene: TRBJ1-1; v_gene: TRBV20-1; abundance: many; CDR3aa: CSARGTGERWMNTEAFF; CDR3nt: TGCAGTGCTCGAGGGACAGGGGAAAGGTGGATGAACACTGAAGCTTTCTTT
d_gene: NA; j_gene: TRBJ2-7; v_gene: TRBV9; abundance: many; CDR3aa: CASSGRTDDYEQYF; CDR3nt: TGTGCCAGCAGCGGCCGGACAGACGACTACGAGCAGTACTTC
d_gene: NA; j_gene: TRBJ2-5; v_gene: TRBV7-9; abundance: many; CDR3aa: CASSSGIHQETQYF; CDR3nt: TGTGCCAGCAGCTCGGGGATACACCAAGAGACCCAGTACTTC
d_gene: TRBD1; j_gene: TRBJ1-1; v_gene: TRBV28; abundance: many; CDR3aa: CASRKTGETEAFF; CDR3nt: TGTGCCAGCAGGAAGACAGGGGAAACTGAAGCTTTCTTT
d_gene: NA; j_gene: TRBJ2-7; v_gene: TRBV6-1; abundance: many; CDR3aa: CASPMGHEQYF; CDR3nt: TGTGCCAGCCCCATGGGGCACGAGCAGTACTTC
d_gene: NA; j_gene: TRBJ2-1; v_gene: TRBV7-9; abundance: NA; CDR3aa: CASSLTASYNEQFF; CDR3nt: TGTGCCAGCAGCTTAACAGCATCTTACAATGAGCAGTTCTTC
d_gene: NA; j_gene: TRBJ2-5; v_gene: TRBV6-1; abundance: many; CDR3aa: CASSTPAGRETQYF; CDR3nt: TGTGCCAGCAGTACCCCCGCAGGGAGGGAGACCCAGTACTTC
d_gene: NA; j_gene: TRBJ1-2; v_gene: TRBV20-1; abundance: many; CDR3aa: CSARDLSGDSGYTF; CDR3nt: TGCAGTGCTAGAGATCTATCGGGTGATAGCGGCTACACCTTC
d_gene: TRBD1; j_gene: TRBJ1-6; v_gene: TRBV6-1; abundance: NA; CDR3aa: CASRTGAYNSPLHF; CDR3nt: TGTGCCAGCAGGACAGGGGCCTATAATTCACCCCTCCACTTT
d_gene: NA; j_gene: TRBJ2-2; v_gene: TRBV7-8; abundance: NA; CDR3aa: CASRVGRSNTGELFF; CDR3nt: TGTGCCAGCAGGGTGGGACGTTCGAACACCGGGGAGCTGTTTTTT